A selection of T cell receptor beta chains follows, all from one sample in a study of OX40 agonist ivuxolimab in advanced cancers. Profiled with immunoSEQ multiplex PCR; TCRdb holds only in-frame clones, not every one. The sample consists of roughly 15,000 clones, around 80% of them appearing once. The sequenced sample was CD4+ or CD8+ T cells sorted from blood, obtained in a trial of the OX40 agonist ivuxolimab. These receptors all come from an adult with an advanced solid tumor such as melanoma, head and neck, liver or kidney cancer. Both conserved end residues are part of each CDR3. The D gene is left open where the match is weak.

j_call: TRBJ1-3
d_call: -
v_call: TRBV28
cdr3_aa: CASSSPAGPRGNTIYF

j_call: TRBJ2-2
d_call: -
v_call: TRBV11-2
cdr3_aa: CASSLWPGLGTGELFF

j_call: TRBJ2-7
d_call: TRBD2
v_call: TRBV5-1
cdr3_aa: CASSLAPGLAGGSYYEQYF

j_call: TRBJ2-1
d_call: TRBD2
v_call: TRBV19
cdr3_aa: CASTMGGLAGYNEQFF

j_call: TRBJ1-2
d_call: -
v_call: TRBV11-2
cdr3_aa: CASSFHRGVSGYTF

j_call: TRBJ2-5
d_call: TRBD2
v_call: TRBV7-9
cdr3_aa: CASSPPGLAGYETQYF

j_call: -
d_call: -
v_call: TRBV5-1
cdr3_aa: CASSWSTAAYEQYF

j_call: TRBJ2-7
d_call: -
v_call: TRBV19
cdr3_aa: CASSTWGEQYF

j_call: TRBJ2-7
d_call: -
v_call: TRBV25-1
cdr3_aa: CASSNLGTAYEQYF

j_call: TRBJ2-2
d_call: TRBD2
v_call: TRBV15
cdr3_aa: CATSRLAGNTGELFF

j_call: TRBJ1-2
d_call: TRBD1
v_call: TRBV6-5
cdr3_aa: CASSNSGQGFYGYTF

j_call: TRBJ1-2
d_call: -
v_call: TRBV2
cdr3_aa: CASSRGSALENYGYTF

j_call: TRBJ2-3
d_call: TRBD1
v_call: TRBV7-2
cdr3_aa: CASSFIQGQGTDTQYF

j_call: TRBJ2-7
d_call: TRBD2
v_call: TRBV19
cdr3_aa: CASTSREPPYEQYF

j_call: TRBJ2-1
d_call: -
v_call: TRBV15
cdr3_aa: CATSRDRSGTPYNEQFF

j_call: TRBJ2-1
d_call: -
v_call: TRBV7-9
cdr3_aa: CASSLSPEQFF

j_call: TRBJ2-7
d_call: -
v_call: TRBV10-3
cdr3_aa: CAIRDSTSYEQYF

j_call: TRBJ2-5
d_call: -
v_call: TRBV11-2
cdr3_aa: CASSPGDRLGETQYF

j_call: TRBJ1-1
d_call: -
v_call: TRBV7-8
cdr3_aa: CASSTSGLWGEAFF

j_call: TRBJ1-1
d_call: -
v_call: TRBV13
cdr3_aa: CASSVNRVRNTEAFF

j_call: TRBJ2-7
d_call: TRBD2
v_call: TRBV2
cdr3_aa: CASSETSARGEQYF

j_call: TRBJ2-2
d_call: -
v_call: TRBV6-1
cdr3_aa: CASSPHTGELFF

j_call: TRBJ2-7
d_call: TRBD2
v_call: TRBV4-1
cdr3_aa: CASSQGLAGGLEQYF

j_call: TRBJ1-2
d_call: -
v_call: TRBV6-5
cdr3_aa: CATPQGNGYTF

j_call: TRBJ2-5
d_call: -
v_call: TRBV12-2
cdr3_aa: CASRSGLAGGETQYF

j_call: TRBJ2-5
d_call: -
v_call: TRBV25-1
cdr3_aa: CASSEWGRGTQETQYF

j_call: TRBJ1-1
d_call: -
v_call: TRBV7-9
cdr3_aa: CASSLVPRSAGFVNTEAFF

j_call: TRBJ2-5
d_call: TRBD1
v_call: TRBV15
cdr3_aa: CATSRVEPGQGLVKTQYF

j_call: TRBJ1-2
d_call: TRBD1
v_call: TRBV9
cdr3_aa: CASSYKVGTVYGYTF

j_call: TRBJ1-2
d_call: -
v_call: TRBV7-3
cdr3_aa: CASSFDGNYGYTF

j_call: TRBJ1-5
d_call: -
v_call: TRBV2
cdr3_aa: CASSEAHRANHQPQHF

j_call: TRBJ2-7
d_call: TRBD2
v_call: TRBV5-1
cdr3_aa: CASSFLAGSSYEQYF

j_call: TRBJ2-1
d_call: TRBD2
v_call: TRBV5-1
cdr3_aa: CASSREGSYNEQFF

j_call: TRBJ2-1
d_call: -
v_call: TRBV27
cdr3_aa: CASSAISSAGRNEQFF

j_call: TRBJ1-6
d_call: TRBD1
v_call: TRBV5-6
cdr3_aa: CASSLRQGEAPLHF

j_call: TRBJ2-2
d_call: -
v_call: TRBV6-1
cdr3_aa: CASSESLGAGELFF

j_call: TRBJ2-7
d_call: -
v_call: TRBV7-2
cdr3_aa: CASSPLAGVLSSYEQYF